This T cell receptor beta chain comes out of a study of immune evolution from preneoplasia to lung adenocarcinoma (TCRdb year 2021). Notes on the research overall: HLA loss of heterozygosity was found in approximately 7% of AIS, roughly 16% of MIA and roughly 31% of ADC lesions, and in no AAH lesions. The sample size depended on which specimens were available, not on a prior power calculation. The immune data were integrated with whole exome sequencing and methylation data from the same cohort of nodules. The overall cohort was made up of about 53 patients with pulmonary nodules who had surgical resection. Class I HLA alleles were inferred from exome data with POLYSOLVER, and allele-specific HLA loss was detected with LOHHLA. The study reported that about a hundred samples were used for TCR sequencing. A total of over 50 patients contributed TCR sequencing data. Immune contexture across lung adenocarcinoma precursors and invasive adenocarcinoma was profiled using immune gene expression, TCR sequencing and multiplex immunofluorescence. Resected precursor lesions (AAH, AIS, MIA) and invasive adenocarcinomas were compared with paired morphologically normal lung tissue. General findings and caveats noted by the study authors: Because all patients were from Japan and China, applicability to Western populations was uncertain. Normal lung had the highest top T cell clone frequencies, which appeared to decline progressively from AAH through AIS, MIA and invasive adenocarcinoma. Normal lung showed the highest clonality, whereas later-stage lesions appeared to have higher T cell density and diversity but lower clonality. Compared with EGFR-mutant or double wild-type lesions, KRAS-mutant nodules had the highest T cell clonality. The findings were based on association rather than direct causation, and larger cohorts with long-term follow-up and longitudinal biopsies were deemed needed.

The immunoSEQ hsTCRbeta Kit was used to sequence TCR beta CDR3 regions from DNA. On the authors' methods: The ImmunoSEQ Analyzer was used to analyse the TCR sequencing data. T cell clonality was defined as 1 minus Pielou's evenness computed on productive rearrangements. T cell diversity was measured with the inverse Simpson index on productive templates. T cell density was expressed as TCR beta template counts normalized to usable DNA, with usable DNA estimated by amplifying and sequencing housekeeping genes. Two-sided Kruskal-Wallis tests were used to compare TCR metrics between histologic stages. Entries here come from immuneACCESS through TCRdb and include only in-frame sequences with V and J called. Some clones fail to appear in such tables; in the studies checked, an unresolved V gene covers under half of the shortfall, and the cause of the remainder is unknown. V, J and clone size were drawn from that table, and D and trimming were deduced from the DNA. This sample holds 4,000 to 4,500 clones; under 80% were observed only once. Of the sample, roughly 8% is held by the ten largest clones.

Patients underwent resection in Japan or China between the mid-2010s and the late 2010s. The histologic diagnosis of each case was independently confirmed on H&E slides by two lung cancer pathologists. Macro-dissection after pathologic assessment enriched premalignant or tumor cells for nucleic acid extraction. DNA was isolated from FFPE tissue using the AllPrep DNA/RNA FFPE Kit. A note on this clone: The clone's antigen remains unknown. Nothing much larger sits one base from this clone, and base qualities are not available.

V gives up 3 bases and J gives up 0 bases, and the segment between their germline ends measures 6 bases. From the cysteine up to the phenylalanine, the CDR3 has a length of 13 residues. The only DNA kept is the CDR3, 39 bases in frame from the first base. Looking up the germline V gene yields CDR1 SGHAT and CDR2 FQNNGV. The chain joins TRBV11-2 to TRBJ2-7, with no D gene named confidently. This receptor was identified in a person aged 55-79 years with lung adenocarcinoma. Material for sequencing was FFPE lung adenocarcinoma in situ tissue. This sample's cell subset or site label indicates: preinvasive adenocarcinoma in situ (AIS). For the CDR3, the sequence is CASSLGSSYEQYF. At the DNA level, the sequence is TGTGCCAGCAGCTTGGGCAGCTCCTACGAGCAGTACTTC.